The following is a T cell receptor beta chain sequence with its context. Antigen specificity is unknown. This sample is part of a study of cytomegalovirus exposure and HLA in healthy donors. The PCR used 60 Vbeta and 13 Jbeta primers. The assay was immunoSEQ multiplex PCR, and TCRdb's table has in-frame clones only and misses some. The table shows about 110,000 clones, with around 77% occurring only once. The CDR3 totals 14 residues. Germline loops: CDR1 SGHNT, CDR2 YENEEA. Trimming left V 5 bases short and J 7 bases short, with 17 bases between. Study results and caveats: An Asian-associated ancestry cluster reportedly showed fewer N-insertions than the approximately 620-donor mean in a later analysis. High specificity and sensitivity for cytomegalovirus status were reported for the classifier.

This TCR derives from a male donor in good health and CMV-seronegative. Material: PBMCs. This rearrangement joins TRBV11-3 to TRBJ2-5, with D tentatively TRBD2 (6 bases). CDR3 amino acids: CASSVTGSSRTQYF. The CDR3 DNA reads as TGTGCCAGCAGCGTAACCGGGAGCTCACGGACCCAGTACTTC. The full variable domain, its missing parts supplied by reference TRBV11-3 and TRBJ2-5, is EAGVVQSPRYKIIEKKQPVAFWCNPISGHNTLYWYLQNLGQGPELLIRYENEEAVDDSQLPKDRFSAERLKGVDSTLKIQPAELGDSAVYLCASSVTGSSRTQYFGPGTRLLVL.